The 28 T cell receptor beta chains reported below all come from one sample, sequenced in a study of regulatory T cells in long-lasting Graves disease. Time point here: newly diagnosed GD, antithyroid drugs for less than 3 months. RNA extracted from PBMCs served as the sequencing template. To make TCR beta libraries, researchers used iRepertoire HTBI primers and Arm-PCR of CDR3 regions. MiXCR, run by TCRdb on the multiplex PCR reads, gives a single entry per CDR3 protein. The data contain about 540,000 distinct CDR3 sequences, 13% of them seen just once; the ten biggest clones take up roughly a tenth. These data were also filed under a second study, of T cells in Graves' hyperthyroidism and ophthalmopathy.

Specimen: peripheral blood mononuclear cells (PBMCs), collected at new diagnosis, from a patient treated with antithyroid drugs. The receptors stem from a man aged 25 to 40 with Graves disease.

This clonotype came up a few times. V gene TRBV29-1 combines with J gene TRBJ2-5; TRBD2 matches at 8 bases. The CDR3 covers 16 residues. Germline CDR1 and CDR2: SQVTM and ANQGSEA. V shed 0 bases and J 1 base; nucleotides not matched to a gene: 7. DNA for the CDR3: TGCAGCGTTGAAGATCCCCAGCGGGAGAGCCAAGAGACCCAGTACTTC. Its translation: CSVEDPQRESQETQYF.

This clonotype was seen only a few times. The chain recombines TRBV30 with TRBJ2-3; D is uncertain. V was shortened by 4 bases and J by 0 bases, with 8 bases between the two germline ends. Germline lookup yields CDR1 GTSNPN and CDR2 SVGIG (reference sequence). CDR3 length: 13 residues. The CDR3: CAWMIGSTDTQYF. The CDR3 bases are TGTGCCTGGATGATTGGTAGCACAGATACGCAGTATTTT.

With respect to this clonotype: The CDR3 does not end in the conserved phenylalanine or tryptophan, so this is likely a read error. CDR3 sequence reads: CASSPQGAFGTGELFS. DNA for the CDR3: TGTGCCAGCAGTCCACAGGGGGCCTTCGGGACCGGGGAGCTGTTTTCT. V gene TRBV27 combines with J gene TRBJ2-2; TRBD1 matches at 9 bases. This CDR3 is 16 amino acids long. The germline V gene encodes CDR1 MNHEY and CDR2 SMNVEV (reference sequence). Losses at the gene ends were 5 bases for V and 5 bases for J; bases not matched to a gene: 9.

This clonotype was seen more than once but under ten times. V usage is TRBV6-5 and J usage is TRBJ2-3; D is unclear. The CDR3 runs 13 residues. V was shortened by 4 bases and J by 6 bases, with 11 bases between the two germline ends. CDR1 MNHEY and CDR2 SVGAGI come from the germline V gene. CDR3 sequence reads: CASSFRPFDTQYF. As DNA, the CDR3 is TGTGCCAGCAGTTTCCGTCCTTTTGATACGCAGTATTTT.

This clonotype was picked up many times. The CDR3 DNA reads as TGTGCCACCCTACTAGGTTCCAATGAGCAGTTCTTC. Its translation: CATLLGSNEQFF. The rearrangement joins TRBV10-3 to TRBJ2-1, with D perhaps TRBD2 (5 bases). Trimming pared 10 bases from V and 6 bases from J, leaving 13 bases between. The CDR3 loop spans 12 amino acids. Germline V lookup: CDR1 ENHRY, CDR2 SYGVKD.

This clonotype was picked up many times. The chain couples TRBV6-1 to TRBJ1-1, with a weak D call TRBD1 (5 bases). The V gene's germline CDR1 is MNHNS and CDR2 SASEGT. There are 13 residues in the CDR3. V dropped 10 bases and J dropped 1 base, with 13 bases sitting between them. The CDR3 sequence is CATGDQGNTEAFF. DNA for the CDR3: TGTGCCACCGGCGATCAGGGGAACACTGAAGCTTTCTTT.

This clonotype was picked up many times. The chain has TRBV2 and TRBJ2-1, with TRBD2 as a possible D gene (5 bases). Trimming left V 5 bases short and J 6 bases short, with 17 bases between. Germline CDR1 and CDR2: SNHLY and FYNNEI. This CDR3 is built from 15 residues. DNA for the CDR3: TGTGCCAGCAGTACTCTAGCATCCAGGATCAATGAGCAGTTCTTC. Protein product: CASSTLASRINEQFF.

The chain carries TRBV20-1 and TRBJ2-5; tentative D call: TRBD1 (7 bases). Looked up from germline, CDR1 is DFQATT and CDR2 is SNEGSKA (reference sequence). V was trimmed by 6 bases and J by 2 bases, leaving 13 bases between them. CDR3 length: 13 amino acids. CDR3 protein: CSATGRGQETQYF. The CDR3 nucleotides read TGCAGTGCGACAGGGCGGGGACAAGAGACCCAGTACTTC.

This clonotype was seen ten or more times. This chain connects TRBV7-2 to TRBJ1-2, with a tentative D call TRBD1 (6 bases). CDR3 size: 16 residues. Germline loops: CDR1 SGHTA, CDR2 FQGNSA. Trimming cost V 3 bases and J 0 bases, with 14 bases left between them. CDR3 DNA sequence: TGTGCCAGCAGCTTGATACGAGGGGGAGCTAACTATGGCTACACCTTC. Translation gives CASSLIRGGANYGYTF.

The chain joins TRBV7-9 to TRBJ2-7; 8 nucleotides line up with TRBD1. From germline, CDR1 is SEHNR and CDR2 FQNEAQ (reference sequence). V lost 6 bases and J lost 3; bases outside the gene matches: 7. This CDR3 region has 14 residues. This CDR3 is CASRLGTGNYEQYF. The CDR3 nucleotides are TGTGCCAGCAGGCTCGGGACAGGAAACTACGAGCAGTACTTC.

This sequence joins TRBV10-3 and TRBJ1-1; D gene uncertain. Germline loops: CDR1 ENHRY, CDR2 SYGVKD. The CDR3 totals 13 residues. Trimming took 2 bases from V and 1 from J, leaving 5 bases between them. The DNA of the CDR3 is TGTGCCATCAGTGAGGCTGGGAACACTGAAGCTTTCTTT. Residues: CAISEAGNTEAFF.

The chain links TRBV5-6 to TRBJ2-1; TRBD2 aligns across 8 bases. J gave up 9 bases and V 4 bases, and 15 bases lay outside the gene matches. CDR3 length equals 16 residues. Germline CDR1 SGHDT, CDR2 YYEEEE. The CDR3 DNA sequence: TGTGCCAGCAGCCCTACCTCTTGGTACGGGGGGGGTGAGCAGTTCTTC. This codes for CASSPTSWYGGGEQFF.

This clonotype was detected many times. The rearrangement joins TRBV28 to TRBJ1-4, with TRBD1 matching over 7 bases. J was trimmed by 6 bases and V by 4 bases; bases with no gene match: 8. Germline lookup yields CDR1 MDHEN and CDR2 SYDVKM. This CDR3 is built from 15 residues. The CDR3 DNA sequence: TGTGCCAGCAGTTCCGAGACAGGGAGATATGAAAAACTGTTTTTT. Residues: CASSSETGRYEKLFF.

This clonotype appeared many times. The rearrangement links TRBV27 to TRBJ1-1; 7 positions agree with TRBD1. Germline V gene data show CDR1 as MNHEY and CDR2 as SMNVEV (reference sequence). V was pared by 4 bases and J by 3 bases, with 8 bases of the junction left unmatched. The CDR3 runs to 15 residues. The DNA for the CDR3 is TGTGCCAGCAGTTGGGGCGCAGGGGGTTACACTGAAGCTTTCTTT. Translated: CASSWGAGGYTEAFF.

This clonotype was seen a few times. The gene calls are TRBV6-5 and TRBJ2-6; no reliable D call. Trimming shortened V by 2 bases and J by 0 bases, and 5 bases separated the two germline ends. Looked up from germline, CDR1 is MNHEY and CDR2 is SVGAGI. The CDR3 loop spans 15 amino acids. This CDR3 is CASSYRHSGANVLTF. The CDR3 bases are TGTGCCAGCAGTTACAGGCACTCTGGGGCCAACGTCCTGACTTTC.

V usage is TRBV6-6 and J usage is TRBJ1-2; D unclear. The CDR3 has 16 residues. V was pared by 0 bases and J by 7 bases, with 18 bases between. Germline V gene data show CDR1 as MNHNY and CDR2 as SVGAGI (reference sequence). Here the CDR3 reads CASSYSETLTSLGYTF. DNA of the CDR3: TGTGCCAGCAGTTACTCGGAGACACTGACCTCCCTTGGCTACACCTTC.

In DNA, the CDR3 is TGTGCCAGCAGCGTCCAGGCCCACAATGAGCAGTTCTTC. Its protein product is CASSVQAHNEQFF. The V and J genes are TRBV9 and TRBJ2-1; D is ambiguous. V shed 2 bases and J shed 5 bases, with 8 bases lying between them. CDR3 length: 13 residues. Germline assignment: CDR1 SGDLS and CDR2 YYNGEE.

This clonotype was counted a few times. This may stem from a read error, because a much larger clone lies one nucleotide away. The V call is TRBV27, the J call TRBJ1-5; TRBD1 matches 7 bases. V was clipped by 6 bases and J by 0 bases; unmatched bases: 8. The CDR3 length is 16 residues. Per the germline V gene, CDR1 is MNHEY and CDR2 is SMNVEV (reference sequence). CDR3 in DNA: TGTGCCAGCAGGAGAATCGGACAGGCTAGCAATCAGCCCCAGCATTTT. It is translated as CASRRIGQASNQPQHF.

The chain combines TRBV9 with TRBJ2-7; 9 bases are shared with TRBD1. Unmatched junction bases numbered 8, after V lost 3 bases and J lost 4 bases. Germline values: CDR1 SGDLS, CDR2 YYNGEE. The CDR3 extends over 15 amino acids. For the CDR3, the DNA is TGTGCCAGCAGCGGATCCGGGACAGGGAATTACGAGCAGTACTTC. Translation: CASSGSGTGNYEQYF.

On this clonotype: Possible read error: a much larger clone is one base away. The rearrangement uses TRBV6-2 or TRBV6-3 and TRBJ2-7, with a weak D call TRBD2 (5 bases). The CDR3 loop spans 17 amino acids. Trimming removed 4 bases from V and 5 bases from J, with 24 bases in between. Germline values: CDR1 MNHEY, CDR2 SVGEGT. The DNA of the CDR3 is TGTGCCAGCAGTTGCTTAGGCCACACCGCCTCTAGCAACGAGCAGTACTTC. Protein sequence: CASSCLGHTASSNEQYF.

This clonotype was found a few times. This chain uses TRBV5-1 with TRBJ2-2, with D possibly matching TRBD2 (5 bases). Germline V gene data show CDR1 as SGHRS and CDR2 as YFSETQ. The CDR3 covers 15 residues. V was pared by 5 bases and J by 6 bases, with 17 bases between. In DNA form, the CDR3 reads TGCGCCAGCAGGCGAGGGCCCCGAGAGGCCGGGGAGCTGTTTTTT. Its protein is CASRRGPREAGELFF.

This clonotype was detected ten times or more. The CDR3 protein is CASRFSYNEQFF. DNA of the CDR3: TGTGCCAGCAGGTTCTCCTACAATGAGCAGTTCTTC. The rearrangement links TRBV28 to TRBJ2-1; the D is unclear. There are 12 residues in the CDR3. Germline CDR1 and CDR2: MDHEN and SYDVKM. The ends were cut back, 6 bases at V and 0 bases at J, with 3 bases in the middle.

Concerning this clonotype: This may stem from a read error, because a much larger clone lies one nucleotide away. This chain joins TRBV29-1 and TRBJ2-7, with D unresolved. The V and J ends lost 7 bases and 7 bases respectively, with 14 bases between them. CDR3 size: 11 residues. CDR1 and CDR2 (germline): SQVTM, ANQGSEA. The CDR3 coding sequence is TGCAGCGAGGTACTGATCAATGAGCAGTACTTC. Translated, it gives CSEVLINEQYF.

This clonotype was detected only a few times. A much larger clonotype is one base distant, so this may be a read error. Here the CDR3 omits its conserved ending phenylalanine or tryptophan, so a read error is the likely source. The chain uses TRBV7-2 and TRBJ2-7, with 12 bases aligning to TRBD2. Germline CDR1 is SGHTA and CDR2 is FQGNSA. J gave up 4 bases and V 5 bases, and 6 bases lay outside the gene matches. The CDR3 length is 15 residues. The CDR3, as DNA: TGTGCCAGCAGCCTCACTAGCGGGGGGACTTACGAGCAGTACCTC. Amino acids: CASSLTSGGTYEQYL.

In this sample, this clonotype turned up many times. The genes are TRBV7-9 and TRBJ2-3, with a weak D call TRBD2 (6 bases). V lost 6 bases and J lost 8, with 15 bases in between. The CDR3 has 13 amino acids. Germline values: CDR1 SEHNR, CDR2 FQNEAQ (reference sequence). CDR3 bases: TGTGCCAGCAGACCCGGGAGCCCCGGTACGCAGTATTTT. It specifies CASRPGSPGTQYF.

This clonotype was picked up a small number of times. The J gene is TRBJ2-3, the V gene TRBV6-1; TRBD2 matches 14 bases. Germline-derived CDR1 and CDR2 are MNHNS and SASEGT. With 2 bases clipped from V and 6 bases from J, the junction kept 7 bases outside the gene matches. This CDR3 region has 17 residues. CDR3 nucleotide sequence: TGTGCCAGCAGTGAATGGGGACTAGCGGGAGTTCGGGATACGCAGTATTTT. The encoded protein is CASSEWGLAGVRDTQYF.

This clonotype was observed at least ten times. The CDR3, as DNA: TGTGCCAGCAGCTTGGAGGGATCTGCTAACTATGGCTACACCTTC. Translated, it gives CASSLEGSANYGYTF. This chain uses TRBV5-8 with TRBJ1-2; D is undetermined. Trimming removed 0 bases at V and 0 bases at J, with 9 bases between. Germline V gives CDR1 SGHTS, CDR2 YDEGEE. The CDR3 consists of 15 residues.

This clonotype was detected many times. The rearrangement uses TRBV27 and TRBJ1-5; D ambiguous. The CDR3 totals 13 residues. Trimming cost V 3 bases and J 5 bases, with 8 bases left between them. CDR1 and CDR2 from the germline V gene are MNHEY and SMNVEV (reference sequence). CDR3 amino acids: CASSFGPHQPQHF. In DNA form, the CDR3 reads TGTGCCAGCAGTTTCGGCCCTCATCAGCCCCAGCATTTT.